One and the same sample provided the 13 T cell receptor beta chains below, sequenced in a study of T cell responses to AZD1222 COVID-19 vaccine. The data were produced by immunoSEQ multiplex PCR, yet TCRdb's version contains in-frame clones alone and is incomplete. Of 80,000 to 130,000 clones listed, around nine tenths are singletons. The sample here was peripheral blood, taken on day 0 of AZD1222 vaccination. These TCRs come from an adult in good health.

V and J are TRBV5-6 and TRBJ1-4, with D unresolved. The CDR3 contains 14 residues. Trimming left V 4 bases short and J 4 bases short, with 11 bases between. Germline lookup yields CDR1 SGHDT and CDR2 YYEEEE. CDR3 DNA sequence: TGTGCCAGCAGCCCGAACAGTAATAATGAAAAACTGTTTTTT. Translating it yields CASSPNSNNEKLFF.

This chain connects TRBV7-9 to TRBJ1-4; 7 bases align to TRBD1. There are 18 residues in the CDR3. Germline assignment: CDR1 SEHNR and CDR2 FQNEAQ (reference sequence). The J segment lost 0 bases and the V segment lost 5 bases, leaving 12 bases of the junction unmatched. The chain's CDR3 is CASSHVGQTIATNEKLFF. In DNA form, the CDR3 reads TGTGCCAGCAGCCACGTGGGACAGACAATTGCAACTAATGAAAAACTGTTTTTT.

This chain uses TRBV10-3 with TRBJ2-1; D may be TRBD2 (6 bases). With 0 bases removed from V and 4 bases from J, the gap between germline ends came to 7 bases. The CDR3 spans 14 residues. Germline V lookup: CDR1 ENHRY, CDR2 SYGVKD. CDR3 sequence (DNA): TGTGCCATCAGTGAGTCACTAGCATACAATGAGCAGTTCTTC. As protein: CAISESLAYNEQFF.

This chain joins TRBV9 and TRBJ1-3; the D gene is possibly TRBD1 (5 bases). V gave up 5 bases and J gave up 8 bases, with 26 bases separating them. Germline V gives CDR1 SGDLS, CDR2 YYNGEE. The length of the CDR3 is 17 residues. Written as DNA, the CDR3 is TGTGCCAGCAGGAGGGGTTTGTTGGGCACAAACTGGGACACCATATATTTT. This translates into CASRRGLLGTNWDTIYF. The complete variable domain, with remaining parts taken from reference TRBV9 and TRBJ1-3, reads DSGVTQTPKHLITATGQRVTLRCSPRSGDLSVYWYQQSLDQGLQFLIQYYNGEERAKGNILERFSAQQFPDLHSELNLSSLELGDSALYFCASRRGLLGTNWDTIYFGEGSWLTVV.

This clone was seen a handful of times. The J gene is TRBJ2-7, the V gene TRBV7-9; D is undetermined. The germline V and J ends were trimmed by 5 bases and 3 bases, with 8 bases remaining between them. CDR3 length: 12 residues. Germline V gives CDR1 SEHNR, CDR2 FQNEAQ (reference sequence). As DNA, the CDR3 is TGTGCCAGCAGCCGGCTTTTCTACGAGCAGTACTTC. This codes for CASSRLFYEQYF.

The J gene is TRBJ1-5, the V gene TRBV2; D is possibly TRBD1 (6 bases). The ends were cut back, 7 bases at V and 6 bases at J, with 10 bases in the middle. The length of the CDR3 is 12 residues. In germline, CDR1 is SNHLY, CDR2 FYNNEI. The CDR3 region has the DNA TGTGCCAGCAACACAGGGATTCAGCCCCAGCATTTT. Translated, it gives CASNTGIQPQHF.

This chain joins TRBV27 and TRBJ2-1, with D hard to call. Germline V CDR1 and CDR2: MNHEY, SMNVEV (reference sequence). The CDR3 totals 14 residues. V lost 0 bases to trimming and J lost 5 bases, with 8 bases between them. CDR3 in amino acids: CASSLSDGNNEQFF. DNA of the CDR3: TGTGCCAGCAGTTTATCGGATGGAAACAATGAGCAGTTCTTC.

This sequence joins TRBV3-1 (or the pseudogene TRBV3-2) and TRBJ1-2, with 8 nucleotides matching TRBD1. CDR1 LGHDT and CDR2 YNNKEL come from the germline V gene (reference sequence). Losses at the gene ends were 2 bases for V and 5 bases for J; bases not matched to a gene: 7. This CDR3 has 15 residues. The CDR3 bases are TGTGCCAGCAGCCAACAGGGGGCCGTAAGGTATGGCTACACCTTC. It is translated as CASSQQGAVRYGYTF.

This clone was seen a few times. The V gene is TRBV27, the J gene TRBJ2-7, with 7 bases fitting TRBD1. The CDR3 totals 13 residues. The germline CDR1 and CDR2 sequences are MNHEY and SMNVEV (reference sequence). V shed 6 bases, J shed 4 bases, and the junction held 6 bases outside the gene matches. CDR3 region: CASSAGTAYEQYF. The CDR3 bases are TGTGCCAGCAGCGCTGGGACAGCTTACGAGCAGTACTTC.

The chain has TRBV4-1 and TRBJ1-5; TRBD1 might be the D (5 bases). V shed 1 base and J shed 5 bases, with 12 bases lying between them. The CDR3 runs 15 residues. Germline loops: CDR1 MGHRA, CDR2 YSYEKL. CDR3 in amino acids: CASSQGWGEHQPQHF. In DNA, the CDR3 is TGCGCCAGCAGCCAAGGATGGGGGGAGCATCAGCCCCAGCATTTT.

The chain carries TRBV5-1 and TRBJ2-3, with unresolved D. V was cut by 0 bases and J by 3 bases, with 11 bases left in between. This CDR3 region has 15 residues. Germline CDR1 is SGHRS and CDR2 is YFSETQ. CDR3 amino acids: CASSLEAWGTDTQYF. As DNA, the CDR3 is TGCGCCAGCAGCTTGGAGGCATGGGGTACAGATACGCAGTATTTT.

The rearrangement joins TRBV6-7 to TRBJ1-1; D not resolved. TRBV6-7 is classed as an ORF, of uncertain function. The CDR3 totals 16 residues. V lost 0 bases, J lost 0 bases, and 11 bases lay in between. Here the CDR3 DNA reads TGTGCCAGCAGTTACTCGCTCTATCGTATGAACACTGAAGCTTTCTTT. This gives the protein CASSYSLYRMNTEAFF.

This clone was observed a handful of times. This chain connects TRBV6-2 or TRBV6-3 to TRBJ1-2; 7 nucleotides match TRBD1. In germline, CDR1 is MNHEY, CDR2 SVGEGT. The CDR3 spans 14 residues. V was clipped by 4 bases and J by 4 bases; unmatched bases: 6. CDR3 residues: CASSLTGTFYGYTF. CDR3 nucleotides: TGTGCCAGCAGTTTGACAGGGACCTTCTATGGCTACACCTTC.